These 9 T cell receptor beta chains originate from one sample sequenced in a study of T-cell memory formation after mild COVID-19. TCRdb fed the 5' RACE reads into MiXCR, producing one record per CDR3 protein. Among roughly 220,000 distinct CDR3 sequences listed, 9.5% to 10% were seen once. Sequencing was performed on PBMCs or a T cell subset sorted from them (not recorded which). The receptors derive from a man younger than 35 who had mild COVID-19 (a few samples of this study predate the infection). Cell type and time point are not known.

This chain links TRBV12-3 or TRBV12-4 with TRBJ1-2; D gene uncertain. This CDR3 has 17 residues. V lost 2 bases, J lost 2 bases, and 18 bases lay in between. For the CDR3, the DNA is TGTGCCAGCAGTTTATTCTTTTTCCGGAGCCGAAACTATGGCTACACCTTC. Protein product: CASSLFFFRSRNYGYTF.

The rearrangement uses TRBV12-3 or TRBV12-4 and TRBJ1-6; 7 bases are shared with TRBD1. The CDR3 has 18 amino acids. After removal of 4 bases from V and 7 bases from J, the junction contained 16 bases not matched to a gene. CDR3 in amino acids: CASSSQGGVGVLNSPLHF. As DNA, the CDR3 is TGTGCCAGCAGTTCCCAGGGGGGGGTGGGGGTGCTGAATTCACCCCTCCACTTT.

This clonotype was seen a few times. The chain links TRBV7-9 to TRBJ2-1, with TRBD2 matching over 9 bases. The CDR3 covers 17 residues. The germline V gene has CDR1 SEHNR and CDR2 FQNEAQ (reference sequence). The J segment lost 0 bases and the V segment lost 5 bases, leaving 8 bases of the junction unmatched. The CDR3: CASSTRGGPSSYNEQFF. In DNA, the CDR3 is TGTGCCAGCAGCACGCGGGGGGGCCCCAGCTCCTACAATGAGCAGTTCTTC.

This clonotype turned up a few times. The CDR3 region has the DNA TGTGCCAGCAGTGAACTACACCCGCTGGGCGCTGAAGCTTTCTTT. Residues: CASSELHPLGAEAFF. The gene calls are TRBV25-1 and TRBJ1-1; D is unresolved. CDR1 is MGHDK and CDR2 is SYGVNS in the germline V gene. This CDR3 contains 15 residues. The V end was cut by 2 bases, the J end by 6 bases, with 16 bases between.

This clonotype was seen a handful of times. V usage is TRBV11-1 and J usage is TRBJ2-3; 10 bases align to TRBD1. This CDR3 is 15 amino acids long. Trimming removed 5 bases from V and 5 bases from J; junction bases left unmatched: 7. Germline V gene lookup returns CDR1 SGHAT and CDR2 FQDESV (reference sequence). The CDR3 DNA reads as TGTGCCAGCAGCCATGACAGGGGGCAAAGAGATACGCAGTATTTT. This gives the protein CASSHDRGQRDTQYF.

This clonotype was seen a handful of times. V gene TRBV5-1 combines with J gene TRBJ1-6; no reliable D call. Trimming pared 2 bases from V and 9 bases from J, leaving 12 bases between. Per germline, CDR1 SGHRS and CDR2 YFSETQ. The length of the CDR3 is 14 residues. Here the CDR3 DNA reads TGCGCCAGCAGCTTCGGGGTAAGGAGTTCACCCCTCCACTTT. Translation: CASSFGVRSSPLHF.

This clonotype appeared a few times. Here the CDR3 reads CASSPDGTNQPQHF. As DNA, the CDR3 is TGTGCCAGCAGTCCCGATGGTACTAATCAGCCCCAGCATTTT. V and J are TRBV5-8 and TRBJ1-5; D remains unclear. V was pared by 5 bases and J by 4 bases, with 13 bases between. Germline V gene lookup returns CDR1 SGHTS and CDR2 YDEGEE. There are 14 residues in the CDR3.

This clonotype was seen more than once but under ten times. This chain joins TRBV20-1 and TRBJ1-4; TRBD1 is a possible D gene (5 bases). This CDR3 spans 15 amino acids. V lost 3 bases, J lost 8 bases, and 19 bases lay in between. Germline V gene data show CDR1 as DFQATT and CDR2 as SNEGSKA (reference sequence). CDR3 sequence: CSASDPGTFSEKLFF. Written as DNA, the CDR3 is TGCAGTGCTAGCGACCCTGGGACCTTCAGCGAAAAACTGTTTTTT.

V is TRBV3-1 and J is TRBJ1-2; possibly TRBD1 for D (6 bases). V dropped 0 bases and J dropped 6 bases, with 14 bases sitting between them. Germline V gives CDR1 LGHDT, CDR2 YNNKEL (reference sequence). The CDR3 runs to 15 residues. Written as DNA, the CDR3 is TGTGCCAGCAGCCAAGATGAAGTACAGGGAGATGGCTACACCTTC. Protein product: CASSQDEVQGDGYTF.